These T cell receptor beta chains were read from a single sample in a study of blood T cell repertoires in COVID-19. The method was immunoSEQ multiplex PCR; TCRdb's version includes in-frame clones alone and lacks a portion of them. In the table there are over 400,000 clones, 75% to 90% of which are singletons. The sample was PBMCs or T cells enriched from blood (not recorded which). These receptors all come from a woman aged 55-69 years who had recovered from COVID-19. Both conserved end residues are part of each CDR3. Fields, in order: clone size, J gene, V gene, D gene, CDR3 DNA, CDR3 protein. D genes are given only for firm matches. Not all rows give a size; the values are once, few, many and, for expanded clones, a class.

>.|TRBJ1-1|TRBV10-1|TRBD1
TGCGCCAGCAGTGAGTTGGACAGGGTCAGCGGTAAGGGGGCTTTCTTT
CASSELDRVSGKGAFF
>.|TRBJ1-1|TRBV12-3/TRBV12-4|.
TGTGCCAGCAGTTTTCAGGGTAGAACTTTCTTT
CASSFQGRTFF
>.|TRBJ1-1|TRBV3-1/TRBV3-2|.
TGTGCCAGCAGCCAAGGATCCGGCGGGAACACTGAAGCTTTCTTT
CASSQGSGGNTEAFF
>few|TRBJ1-6|TRBV3-1/TRBV3-2|TRBD1
TGTGCCAGCAGCCGCGGACAGGAAAGTTCACCCCTCCACTTT
CASSRGQESSPLHF
>.|TRBJ2-7|TRBV7-9|.
TGTGCCAGCAACATACAGGGCCTCTACGAGCAGTACTTC
CASNIQGLYEQYF
>.|TRBJ2-3|TRBV9|.
TGTGCCAGCAGCGCCTCTAGCACAGATACGCAGTATTTT
CASSASSTDTQYF
>once|TRBJ2-5|TRBV19|TRBD1
TGTGCCAGTAGTATACTCCCGGGACAGAGGGTTAAAGAGACCCAGTACTTC
CASSILPGQRVKETQYF
>.|TRBJ2-1|TRBV24-1|TRBD2
TGTGCCACCAAGTCCACCCCTGGGACTAGCGAGAGTGAGCAGTTCTTC
CATKSTPGTSESEQFF
>.|TRBJ2-1|TRBV3-1/TRBV3-2|TRBD2
TGTGCCAGCAGCCAAGAATCGGGAGGGACCCTGTTCTTC
CASSQESGGTLFF
>.|TRBJ1-2|TRBV3-1/TRBV3-2|TRBD1
TGTGCCAGCAGCCAAGCCGACAGGGGTGGCTACACCTTC
CASSQADRGGYTF
>.|TRBJ1-2|TRBV5-5|TRBD1
TGTGCCAGCAGCCTGACAGGGGACTATGGCTACACCTTC
CASSLTGDYGYTF
>.|TRBJ2-3|TRBV25-1|.
TGTGCCAGCAGTAACAGGGCTCTCACAGATACGCAGTATTTT
CASSNRALTDTQYF
>.|TRBJ2-3|TRBV24-1|TRBD1
TGTGCCACCAGTGATTCGTTGGGGACAGGGCCCACAGATACGCAGTATTTT
CATSDSLGTGPTDTQYF
>.|TRBJ2-3|TRBV2|TRBD2
TGTGCCAGCGCCCCGGGGGGTACAGATACGCAGTATTTT
CASAPGGTDTQYF
>.|TRBJ2-5|TRBV7-2|.
TGTGCCAGCAGCTTAGGGTCTCCTGGGAGGCAAGAGACCCAGTACTTC
CASSLGSPGRQETQYF
>.|TRBJ1-6|TRBV2|.
TGTGCCAGCAGTGCTAACTCAGGGGAGAATTCACCCCTCCACTTT
CASSANSGENSPLHF
>.|TRBJ1-1|TRBV2|TRBD1
TGTGCCAGCAGTGAACGGGACAGGCGGAACACTGAAGCTTTCTTT
CASSERDRRNTEAFF
>.|TRBJ2-1|TRBV30|.
TGTGCCTGGAGTGTACCAGGCGGGACCCTCAATGAGCAGTTCTTC
CAWSVPGGTLNEQFF
>.|TRBJ1-4|TRBV10-3|.
TGTGCCACGGGGCCGACAGGAATTAATGAAAAACTGTTTTTT
CATGPTGINEKLFF
>.|TRBJ1-4|TRBV29-1|.
TGCAGCGCCTTAAATGAAAAACTGTTTTTT
CSALNEKLFF
>.|TRBJ1-5|TRBV28|.
TGTGCCAGCAGTTTGGTAGGGGCCCTTCAGCCCCAGCATTTT
CASSLVGALQPQHF
>.|TRBJ1-2|TRBV7-8|.
TGTGCCAGCAGCTTAAAGGTGGGCAGCCCCTATGAGAACACCTTC
CASSLKVGSPYENTF
>.|TRBJ1-5|TRBV30|TRBD1
TGTGCCTGGAGCAGGGGGCTTGAGGGCAATCAGCCCCAGCATTTT
CAWSRGLEGNQPQHF
>once|TRBJ2-6|TRBV19|TRBD1
TGTGCCAGTAGTAACCCCGGGACAGGTTCTTCCGTCCTGACTTTC
CASSNPGTGSSVLTF
>.|TRBJ1-1|TRBV6-5|TRBD1
TGTGCCAGCAGTCTGACAGGGGTTGTCAACACTGAAGCTTTCTTT
CASSLTGVVNTEAFF
>.|TRBJ1-1|TRBV5-1|TRBD1
TGCGCCAGCAGCTCCGAGGGGGCTTGGGGCACTGAAGCTTTCTTT
CASSSEGAWGTEAFF
>few|TRBJ2-7|TRBV7-9|TRBD1
TGTGCCAGCAGCTTCGGACAGGGGACCTACGAGCAGTACTTC
CASSFGQGTYEQYF
>.|TRBJ1-6|TRBV6-5|.
TGTGCCAGCATTTTTGGGGCGCGTTCACCCCTCCACTTT
CASIFGARSPLHF
>.|TRBJ2-2|TRBV27|.
TGTGCCAGCAGTTTAGGGGGGTACACCGGGGAGCTGTTTTTT
CASSLGGYTGELFF
>.|TRBJ1-2|TRBV24-1|TRBD1
TGTGCCACCAGTGAACAGGGGAGGACCTATGGCTACACCTTC
CATSEQGRTYGYTF
>.|TRBJ2-2|TRBV2|TRBD2
TGTGCCAGCAGTGAATTGGCTAGCGGAAACACCGGGGAGCTGTTTTTT
CASSELASGNTGELFF
>.|TRBJ1-1|TRBV18|.
TGTGCCAGCTCACCCCAATGGGGCCGAGGCACTGAAGCTTTCTTT
CASSPQWGRGTEAFF
>.|TRBJ2-7|TRBV3-1/TRBV3-2|TRBD2
TGTGCCAGCAGCCAACGGGGGGGAACAGGGAGGTCCTACGAGCAGTACTTC
CASSQRGGTGRSYEQYF
>.|TRBJ2-3|TRBV7-2|TRBD2
TGTGCCAGCAGCTTATTGAGTTCGGGGGGGCGCACAGATACGCAGTATTTT
CASSLLSSGGRTDTQYF
>.|TRBJ2-5|TRBV15|TRBD1
TGTGCCACCAGCCCACCCCGGACAGGCCAAGAGACCCAGTACTTC
CATSPPRTGQETQYF
>.|TRBJ1-2|TRBV7-9|TRBD1
TGTGCCAGTTCGACAGGGCTGGTCTATGGCTACACCTTC
CASSTGLVYGYTF
>.|TRBJ2-3|TRBV7-2|TRBD2
TGTGCCAGCAGCTACGGCCGGGACTATCCCTCCTCTCGCACAGATACGCAGTATTTT
CASSYGRDYPSSRTDTQYF
>.|TRBJ2-3|TRBV5-1|TRBD1
TGCGCCAGCAGCCCGACGCCGGGACAGTCCACAGATACGCAGTATTTT
CASSPTPGQSTDTQYF
>.|TRBJ2-2|TRBV28|.
TGTGCCAGCAGGCTGTCAGGCATCCCCGGGGAGCTGTTTTTT
CASRLSGIPGELFF
>.|TRBJ1-4|TRBV27|.
TGTGCCAGCAGTTCCCGACAGCCTGCAACTAATGAAAAACTGTTTTTT
CASSSRQPATNEKLFF
>.|TRBJ2-1|TRBV10-3|TRBD2
TGTGCCATCAGTGAACTAGCGGGGGACAATGAGCAGTTCTTC
CAISELAGDNEQFF
>.|TRBJ2-5|TRBV7-2|.
TGTGCCAGCAGCCCCCTCTCCGGGACCCAGTACTTC
CASSPLSGTQYF
>.|TRBJ2-4|TRBV10-1|.
TGCGCCAGCTGGGGCAGGACCGAGGCCAAAAACATTCAGTACTTC
CASWGRTEAKNIQYF
>.|TRBJ2-2|TRBV9|.
TGTGCCAGCAGCCCTTTAAGGGGCACCGGGGAGCTGTTTTTT
CASSPLRGTGELFF
>.|TRBJ1-1|TRBV5-1|TRBD1
TGCGCCAGCAGCTATCAGGGGGCTTACACTGAAGCTTTCTTT
CASSYQGAYTEAFF